These T cell receptor beta chains were read from a single sample in a study of identical twins. TCRdb recomputed calls from the 5' RACE reads with MiXCR, one row per CDR3 protein. Of about 700,000 distinct CDR3 sequences in the sample, over 8.5% were seen once. Separately, the same data were catalogued under a study of yellow fever vaccine responses in identical twins.

Sequences were obtained from PBMCs. The source is a woman under 30 in good health. Both conserved end residues are part of each CDR3. Fields, in order: D gene, clone size, J gene, V gene, CDR3 length, CDR3 DNA, CDR3 protein. The D gene is left open where the match is weak. Size tells how often a clone was seen (once, few, many) or the class of an expanded clone, and some rows leave it out.

D: TRBD1
size: NA
J: TRBJ2-7
V: TRBV4-1
length: 15
DNA: TGCGCCAGCAGCAGGATCGGGGACAGTGCCTACGAGCAGTACTTC
CDR3: CASSRIGDSAYEQYF

D: NA
size: few
J: TRBJ2-5
V: TRBV29-1
length: 12
DNA: TGCAGCGTTAAGGACGGGGGAGAGACCCAGTACTTC
CDR3: CSVKDGGETQYF

D: TRBD2
size: NA
J: TRBJ2-5
V: TRBV12-3/TRBV12-4
length: 19
DNA: TGTGCCAGCAGTTTATCCCTCTTGAACGCGGGGGGAACCCAAGAGACCCAGTACTTC
CDR3: CASSLSLLNAGGTQETQYF

D: NA
size: NA
J: TRBJ2-2
V: TRBV3-1
length: 13
DNA: TGTGCCAGCAGCCAACCCTTTGCCGGGGAGCTGTTTTTT
CDR3: CASSQPFAGELFF

D: NA
size: many
J: TRBJ2-3
V: TRBV12-3/TRBV12-4
length: 14
DNA: TGTGCCAGCAGTGGGACCCGGCCGTGGGATACGCAGTATTTT
CDR3: CASSGTRPWDTQYF

D: NA
size: many
J: TRBJ2-5
V: TRBV7-9
length: 15
DNA: TGTGCCAGCAAAGGTTTGAGCGGCCTTCAAGAGACCCAGTACTTC
CDR3: CASKGLSGLQETQYF

D: NA
size: many
J: TRBJ2-4
V: TRBV5-5
length: 18
DNA: TGTGCCAGCAGCTTCGTCCGGGTACCAAGACTAGGGAATAACATTCAGTACTTC
CDR3: CASSFVRVPRLGNNIQYF

D: NA
size: NA
J: TRBJ2-3
V: TRBV11-2
length: 11
DNA: TGTGCCAGCAGCTTAGATGCCACGCAGTATTTT
CDR3: CASSLDATQYF

D: NA
size: many
J: TRBJ1-5
V: TRBV24-1
length: 12
DNA: TGTGCCACCAGGCCGGAGCTTCAGCCCCAGCATTTT
CDR3: CATRPELQPQHF

D: NA
size: NA
J: TRBJ2-7
V: TRBV9
length: 13
DNA: TGTGCCAGCAGCGTAGAGGGGCGGTCCGAGCAGTACTTC
CDR3: CASSVEGRSEQYF

D: NA
size: many
J: TRBJ2-5
V: TRBV29-1
length: 14
DNA: TGCAGCGTAAGGAAAGGGACACCGCAAGAGACCCAGTACTTC
CDR3: CSVRKGTPQETQYF

D: TRBD1
size: NA
J: TRBJ2-1
V: TRBV7-9
length: 15
DNA: TGTGCCAGCAACCAGGACAGGGACCCCTACAATGAGCAGTTCTTC
CDR3: CASNQDRDPYNEQFF

D: NA
size: NA
J: TRBJ1-1
V: TRBV7-9
length: 16
DNA: TGTGCCAGCAGCCAAGGCAGGTCGCGGGAGGGCACTGAAGCTTTCTTT
CDR3: CASSQGRSREGTEAFF

D: NA
size: few
J: TRBJ2-7
V: TRBV28
length: 11
DNA: TGTGCCAGCAGGGGGCTCGTCGATCCCCACTTC
CDR3: CASRGLVDPHF

D: NA
size: few
J: TRBJ2-1
V: TRBV4-1
length: 13
DNA: TGCGCCAGCAGCCAAGATCCGACCAATGAGCAGTTCTTC
CDR3: CASSQDPTNEQFF

D: NA
size: many
J: TRBJ2-7
V: TRBV5-1
length: 13
DNA: TGCGCCAGCAGGTATGACAGGACCTACGAGCAGTACTTC
CDR3: CASRYDRTYEQYF

D: TRBD2
size: NA
J: TRBJ2-2
V: TRBV20-1
length: 19
DNA: TGCAGTGCTAGAGTTTGGGGACTAGCGGGAGGGCCGGGCACCGGGGAGCTGTTTTTT
CDR3: CSARVWGLAGGPGTGELFF

D: NA
size: few
J: TRBJ2-7
V: TRBV9
length: 14
DNA: TGTGCCAGCAGCCCACGGAGGGGGGGGGCAGAGCAGTACTTC
CDR3: CASSPRRGGAEQYF

D: TRBD1
size: few
J: TRBJ2-5
V: TRBV3-1
length: 16
DNA: TGTGCCAGCAGCCAAGATATATGGACAGGGAAAGAGACCCAGTACTTC
CDR3: CASSQDIWTGKETQYF

D: TRBD1
size: NA
J: TRBJ2-6
V: TRBV4-2
length: 16
DNA: TGTGCCAGCAGCCTAACAGGGGTCTCTGGGGCCAACGTCCTGACTTTC
CDR3: CASSLTGVSGANVLTF

D: TRBD2
size: many
J: TRBJ2-3
V: TRBV19
length: 15
DNA: TGTGCCAGTAGTACGTGGCGGGAGGACACAGATACGCAGTATTTT
CDR3: CASSTWREDTDTQYF

D: TRBD2
size: NA
J: TRBJ2-1
V: TRBV6-5
length: 16
DNA: TGTGCCAGCAGTTACCCCGGGACTAGCGGTCACAATGAGCAGTTCTTC
CDR3: CASSYPGTSGHNEQFF

D: NA
size: few
J: TRBJ1-1
V: TRBV6-5
length: 11
DNA: TGTGCCAGCAGTCTCGGGACGTTTGCTTTCTTT
CDR3: CASSLGTFAFF

D: NA
size: few
J: TRBJ2-1
V: TRBV7-8
length: 17
DNA: TGTGCCAGTTCATCGTTAGGGGAATTAGGGGCTTACAATGAGCAGTTCTTC
CDR3: CASSSLGELGAYNEQFF

D: NA
size: few
J: TRBJ2-1
V: TRBV21-1
length: 15
DNA: TGTGCCTCCCAGCCTCCGGGACAGGGATGCGATGAGCAGTTCTTC
CDR3: CASQPPGQGCDEQFF

D: NA
size: NA
J: TRBJ2-7
V: TRBV28
length: 14
DNA: TGTGCCAGCGGGGCAGACAGGCCCCACTACGAGCAGTACTTC
CDR3: CASGADRPHYEQYF

D: NA
size: NA
J: TRBJ2-3
V: TRBV11-2
length: 15
DNA: TGTGCCAGCAGCTTAAATGAATTGAGCACAGATACGCAGTATTTT
CDR3: CASSLNELSTDTQYF

D: TRBD2
size: NA
J: TRBJ2-1
V: TRBV4-3
length: 17
DNA: TGCGCCAGCAGCCAAGAGCTAGGACTAGCGGGAGGAGGTGAGCAGTTCTTC
CDR3: CASSQELGLAGGGEQFF

D: NA
size: many
J: TRBJ1-5
V: TRBV7-9
length: 11
DNA: TGTGCCAGCGGGGCGAATCAGCCCCAGCATTTT
CDR3: CASGANQPQHF

D: TRBD1
size: many
J: TRBJ1-2
V: TRBV5-1
length: 15
DNA: TGCGCCAGCAGCGAGCCAGGGGGCGTCGGCTATGGCTACACCTTC
CDR3: CASSEPGGVGYGYTF

D: TRBD1
size: NA
J: TRBJ1-6
V: TRBV5-1
length: 14
DNA: TGCGCCAGCAGCGTCGGACAGGTCAATTCACCCCTCCACTTT
CDR3: CASSVGQVNSPLHF

D: TRBD1
size: many
J: TRBJ1-4
V: TRBV7-2
length: 16
DNA: TGTGCCAGCAGCACTTTCCCCAGGGGGCAGAATGAAAAACTGTTTTTT
CDR3: CASSTFPRGQNEKLFF

D: NA
size: few
J: TRBJ2-7
V: TRBV28
length: 15
DNA: TGTGCCAGCAGTTTAGTCACAGGGAATACCCACGAGCAGTACTTC
CDR3: CASSLVTGNTHEQYF

D: TRBD2
size: many
J: TRBJ2-3
V: TRBV20-1
length: 13
DNA: TGCAGTGCTAGCAGCGGGAAGTCAGATACGCAGTATTTT
CDR3: CSASSGKSDTQYF

D: NA
size: few
J: TRBJ2-5
V: TRBV7-9
length: 17
DNA: TGTGCCAGCAGCTTACCCAGTTGGACCCGGGGACAAGAGACCCAGTACTTC
CDR3: CASSLPSWTRGQETQYF

D: TRBD1
size: NA
J: TRBJ2-6
V: TRBV5-6
length: 19
DNA: TGTGCCAGCAGCTTGTTGGGCAGGACAGGGGGCTCCGGGGCCAACGTCCTGACTTTC
CDR3: CASSLLGRTGGSGANVLTF

D: NA
size: NA
J: TRBJ1-2
V: TRBV7-9
length: 14
DNA: TGTGCCAGCAGCTTAGTCGGGGGAAATCATGGCTACACCTTC
CDR3: CASSLVGGNHGYTF

D: TRBD1
size: many
J: TRBJ2-7
V: TRBV7-9
length: 14
DNA: TGTGCCAGCAGCCCACAGGGGCTTGTAGGCGAGCAGTACTTC
CDR3: CASSPQGLVGEQYF

D: NA
size: NA
J: TRBJ2-7
V: TRBV27
length: 15
DNA: TGTGCCAGCAGTTGGGTGGCAGGGGGGACCTACGAGCAGTACTTC
CDR3: CASSWVAGGTYEQYF

D: TRBD2
size: few
J: TRBJ2-5
V: TRBV12-3/TRBV12-4
length: 21
DNA: TGTGCCAGCAGTTTAGCGGATTTTGGAACTAGCGGGGCCCCCAAGAGATCAACCCAGTACTTC
CDR3: CASSLADFGTSGAPKRSTQYF

D: NA
size: NA
J: TRBJ2-2
V: TRBV12-3/TRBV12-4
length: 16
DNA: TGTGCCAGCAGCGACGTGGGGGGTGCGAACACCGGGGAGCTGTTTTTT
CDR3: CASSDVGGANTGELFF

D: TRBD2
size: few
J: TRBJ2-7
V: TRBV7-8
length: 15
DNA: TGTGCCAACAGCAAACAAGGGACTAGCTTCCACGAGCAGTACTTC
CDR3: CANSKQGTSFHEQYF

D: NA
size: NA
J: TRBJ2-2
V: TRBV28
length: 14
DNA: TGTGCCAGCAGTTTATTGCAAGGATCCGGGGAGCTGTTTTTT
CDR3: CASSLLQGSGELFF

D: TRBD1
size: NA
J: TRBJ2-1
V: TRBV6-5
length: 16
DNA: TGTGCCAGCAGGACTCGGGACAGGGGGGGGGGAGGTGAGCAGTTCTTC
CDR3: CASRTRDRGGGGEQFF

D: TRBD1
size: many
J: TRBJ2-1
V: TRBV28
length: 14
DNA: TGTGCCAGCACGAGAAGGGACAGGGTCTATGAGCAGTTCTTC
CDR3: CASTRRDRVYEQFF

D: NA
size: NA
J: TRBJ2-1
V: TRBV20-1
length: 15
DNA: TGCAGTGCTGGATTAAGTCTGGCAGTCTACAATGAGCAGTTCTTC
CDR3: CSAGLSLAVYNEQFF

D: NA
size: many
J: TRBJ2-2
V: TRBV25-1
length: 17
DNA: TGTGCCAGCAGTTCCCCGGGACTGGAAACGAACACCGGGGAGCTGTTTTTT
CDR3: CASSSPGLETNTGELFF

D: TRBD2
size: NA
J: TRBJ2-2
V: TRBV3-1
length: 15
DNA: TGTGCCAGCAGCCAAGGACTAGCGGTAACCGGGGAGCTGTTTTTT
CDR3: CASSQGLAVTGELFF

D: NA
size: few
J: TRBJ1-3
V: TRBV5-6
length: 14
DNA: TGTGCCAGCAGCTTCGTGGGGAACGGAAACACCATATATTTT
CDR3: CASSFVGNGNTIYF

D: NA
size: NA
J: TRBJ2-2
V: TRBV5-1
length: 14
DNA: TGCGCCAGCAGCCCCGGGGCAGGGGACCCGCAGCTGTTTTTT
CDR3: CASSPGAGDPQLFF

D: TRBD1
size: NA
J: TRBJ2-7
V: TRBV7-9
length: 12
DNA: TGTGCCAGCAGTCGGGACAGCTACAAGCAGTACTTC
CDR3: CASSRDSYKQYF

D: TRBD1
size: NA
J: TRBJ2-7
V: TRBV19
length: 15
DNA: TGTGCCAGTAGTACGCGGGACAGGGGGTACGACGAGCAGTACTTC
CDR3: CASSTRDRGYDEQYF

D: TRBD2
size: NA
J: TRBJ2-3
V: TRBV11-2
length: 14
DNA: TGTGCCAGCAGACGTCTCATAGCGGGGGATACGCAGTATTTT
CDR3: CASRRLIAGDTQYF

D: NA
size: many
J: TRBJ1-2
V: TRBV12-3/TRBV12-4
length: 12
DNA: TGTGCCAGCAGCCTCTGGGGGTATGGCTACACCTTC
CDR3: CASSLWGYGYTF

D: TRBD1
size: few
J: TRBJ1-4
V: TRBV29-1
length: 14
DNA: TGCAGCGTTAAACCGGGACAGGGTGGTGAAAAACTGTTTTTT
CDR3: CSVKPGQGGEKLFF

D: TRBD1
size: NA
J: TRBJ1-5
V: TRBV7-6
length: 15
DNA: TGTGCCAGCAGCCGGACAGGGGCCCCCCTAACGCCCCAGCATTTT
CDR3: CASSRTGAPLTPQHF

D: NA
size: few
J: TRBJ1-1
V: TRBV6-4
length: 12
DNA: TGTGCCAGCAGGCCTTGGGGGTTGCAGGCTTTCTTT
CDR3: CASRPWGLQAFF

D: TRBD2
size: many
J: TRBJ2-3
V: TRBV15
length: 18
DNA: TGTGCCACCAGCGGCGGTCGGTTCGGGGGGAACAAACCAGATACGCAGTATTTT
CDR3: CATSGGRFGGNKPDTQYF

D: TRBD2
size: few
J: TRBJ2-3
V: TRBV20-1
length: 15
DNA: TGCAGTGCTCCACGGACTAGCGGGAGGTGGGATACGCAGTATTTT
CDR3: CSAPRTSGRWDTQYF

D: NA
size: few
J: TRBJ2-7
V: TRBV11-2
length: 15
DNA: TGTGCCAGCAGCTTCTTACAGTTATACTCCTACGAGCAGTACTTC
CDR3: CASSFLQLYSYEQYF